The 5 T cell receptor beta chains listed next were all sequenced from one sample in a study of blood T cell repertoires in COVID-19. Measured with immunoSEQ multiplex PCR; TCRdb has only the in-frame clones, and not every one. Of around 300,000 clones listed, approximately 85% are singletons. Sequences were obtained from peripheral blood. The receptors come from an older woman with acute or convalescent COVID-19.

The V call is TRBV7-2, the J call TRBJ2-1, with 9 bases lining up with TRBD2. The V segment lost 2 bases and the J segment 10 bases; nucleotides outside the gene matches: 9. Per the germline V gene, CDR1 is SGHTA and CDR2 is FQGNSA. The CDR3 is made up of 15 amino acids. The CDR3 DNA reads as TGTGCCAGCAGCTTAAAGGCGGGGGGGCCAGTCGAGCAGTTCTTC. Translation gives CASSLKAGGPVEQFF.

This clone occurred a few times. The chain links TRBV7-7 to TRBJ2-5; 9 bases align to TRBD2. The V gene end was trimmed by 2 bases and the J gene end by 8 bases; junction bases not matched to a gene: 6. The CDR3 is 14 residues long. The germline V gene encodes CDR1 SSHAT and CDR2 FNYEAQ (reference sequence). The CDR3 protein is CASSLIGSGGTQYF. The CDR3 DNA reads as TGTGCCAGCAGCTTAATCGGTAGCGGGGGCACCCAGTACTTC. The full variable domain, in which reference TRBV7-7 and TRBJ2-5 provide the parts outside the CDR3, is GAGVSQSPRYKVTKRGQDVTLRCDPISSHATLYWYQQALGQGPEFLTYFNYEAQPDKSGLPSDRFSAERPEGSISTLTIQRTEQRDSAMYRCASSLIGSGGTQYFGPGTRLLVL.

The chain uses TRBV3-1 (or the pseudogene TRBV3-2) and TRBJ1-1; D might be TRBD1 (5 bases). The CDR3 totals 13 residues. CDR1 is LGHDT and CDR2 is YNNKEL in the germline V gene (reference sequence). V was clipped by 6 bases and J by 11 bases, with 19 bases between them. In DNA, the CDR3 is TGTGCCAGCAGTCGGAGGGGCCAGTCGGGTGCTTTCTTT. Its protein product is CASSRRGQSGAFF.

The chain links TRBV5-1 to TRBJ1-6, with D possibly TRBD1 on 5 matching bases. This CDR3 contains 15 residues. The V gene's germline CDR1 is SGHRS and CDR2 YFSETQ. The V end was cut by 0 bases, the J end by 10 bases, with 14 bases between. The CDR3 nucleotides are TGCGCCAGCAGCTTGGATGGGGGGATACACTCACCCCTCCACTTT. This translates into CASSLDGGIHSPLHF.

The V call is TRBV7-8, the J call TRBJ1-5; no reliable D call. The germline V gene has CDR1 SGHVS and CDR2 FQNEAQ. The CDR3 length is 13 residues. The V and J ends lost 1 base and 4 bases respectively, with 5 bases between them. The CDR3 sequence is CASSLVRNQPQHF. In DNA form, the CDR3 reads TGTGCCAGCAGCTTAGTCAGGAATCAGCCCCAGCATTTT.